This TCR beta chain is drawn from a study of cytomegalovirus exposure and HLA in healthy donors. 13 Jbeta primers and 60 Vbeta primers were used for the PCR. Here immunoSEQ multiplex PCR was the method, and the copy in TCRdb shows in-frame clones only, minus some. Its table records roughly 100,000 clones. Germline loops: CDR1 LNHDA, CDR2 SQIVND (reference sequence). The trim removed 6 bases at V and 8 bases at J, leaving 4 bases unmatched. The CDR3 is made up of 13 amino acids. This receptor was taken from a woman younger than 45 in good health and CMV-seronegative. The chain combines TRBV19 with TRBJ1-6, with TRBD1 matching 7 bases. The sequenced material came from PBMCs. The CDR3 DNA reads TGTGCCAGTAGCCGGGACAGATATTCACCCCTCCACTTT. This encodes CASSRDRYSPLHF.